This T cell receptor (beta chain) was documented in a study of blood T cells in healthy people across ages. The CDR3 has 11 amino acids. Germline CDR1 is SGHAT and CDR2 is FQNNGV. The V end was cut by 7 bases, the J end by 7 bases, with 10 bases between. A J-beta primer mix and a sample-barcoded 5' primer were used in a second PCR of roughly 7 to 12 cycles. Using its own MiXCR run on the 5' RACE reads, TCRdb lists one record per CDR3 protein. The sample holds hundreds of thousands of distinct CDR3 sequences, around 25% seen once. Regarding the study as a whole: Estimates based on one million T cells were treated as lower bounds.

Concerning this clonotype itself: Antigen specificity is unknown.

These same data were also listed under a study on T cells of mothers and their children. This second report adds: For cDNA synthesis, the complete extracted RNA was used (about 1.4 ug per 15 ul). Over 8.5 million TCR beta CDR3 reads were obtained from each mother, and about 3 million from each child.

The chain uses TRBV11-2 and TRBJ1-2; D is unclear. Sequenced sample: blood. This receptor was obtained from a boy under 18 in good health. Here the CDR3 reads CASTEGGGYTF. In DNA, the CDR3 is TGTGCCAGCACCGAGGGTGGTGGCTACACCTTC.